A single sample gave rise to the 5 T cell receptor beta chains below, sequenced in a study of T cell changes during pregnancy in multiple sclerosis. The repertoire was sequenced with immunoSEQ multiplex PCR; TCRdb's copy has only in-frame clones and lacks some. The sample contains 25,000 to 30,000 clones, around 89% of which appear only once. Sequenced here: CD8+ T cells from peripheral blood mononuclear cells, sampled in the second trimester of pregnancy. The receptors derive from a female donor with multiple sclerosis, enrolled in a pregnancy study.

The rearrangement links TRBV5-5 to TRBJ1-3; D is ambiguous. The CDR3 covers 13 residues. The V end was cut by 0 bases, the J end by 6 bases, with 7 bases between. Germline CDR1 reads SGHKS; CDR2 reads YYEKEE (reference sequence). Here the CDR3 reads CASSLGRPNTIYF. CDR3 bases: TGTGCCAGCAGCTTGGGCAGGCCAAACACCATATATTTT.

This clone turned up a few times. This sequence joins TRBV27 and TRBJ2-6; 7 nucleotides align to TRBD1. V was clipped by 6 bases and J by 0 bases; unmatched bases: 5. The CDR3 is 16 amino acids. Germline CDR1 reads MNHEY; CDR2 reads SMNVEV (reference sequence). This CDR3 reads CASSRQGNSGANVLTF. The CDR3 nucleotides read TGTGCCAGCAGCCGACAGGGCAACTCTGGGGCCAACGTCCTGACTTTC. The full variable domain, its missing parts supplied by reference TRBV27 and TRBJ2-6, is EAQVTQNPRYLITVTGKKLTVTCSQNMNHEYMSWYRQDPGLGLRQIYYSMNVEVTDKGDVPEGYKVSRKEKRNFPLILESPSPNQTSLYFCASSRQGNSGANVLTFGAGSRLTVL.

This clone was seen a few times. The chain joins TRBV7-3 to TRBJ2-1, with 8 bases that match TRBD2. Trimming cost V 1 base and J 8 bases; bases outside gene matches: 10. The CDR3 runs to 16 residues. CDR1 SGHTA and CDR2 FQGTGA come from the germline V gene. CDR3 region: CASSLNPGTRTDEQFF. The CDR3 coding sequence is TGTGCCAGCAGCTTAAATCCCGGGACTAGGACCGATGAGCAGTTCTTC.

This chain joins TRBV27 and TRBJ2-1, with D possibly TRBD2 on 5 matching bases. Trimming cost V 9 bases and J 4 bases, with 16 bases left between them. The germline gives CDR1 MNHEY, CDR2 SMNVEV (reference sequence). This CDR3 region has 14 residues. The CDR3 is CASSDSRTYNEQFF. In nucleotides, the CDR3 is TGTGCCAGTTCGGACTCGAGAACGTACAATGAGCAGTTCTTC.

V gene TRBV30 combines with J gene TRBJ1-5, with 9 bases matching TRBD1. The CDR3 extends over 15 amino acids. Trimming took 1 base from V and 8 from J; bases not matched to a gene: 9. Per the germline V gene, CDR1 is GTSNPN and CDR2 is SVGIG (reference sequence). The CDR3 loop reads CAWSEVGTGWEPQHF. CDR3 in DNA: TGTGCCTGGAGTGAGGTCGGGACAGGGTGGGAGCCCCAGCATTTT.